Below, 9 T cell receptor beta chains from the same sample are listed, as sequenced in a study of OX40 agonist ivuxolimab in advanced cancers. Using immunoSEQ multiplex PCR, the repertoire was profiled, and TCRdb retains in-frame clones only, with some absent. The table includes about 62,000 clones, approximately 91% detected once. The material sequenced was CD4+ or CD8+ T cells sorted from blood, taken in a trial of the OX40 agonist ivuxolimab. The receptor source for this set is an adult with an advanced solid tumor such as melanoma, head and neck, liver or kidney cancer.

V usage is TRBV27 and J usage is TRBJ2-5, with D perhaps TRBD1 or TRBD2 (5 bases each). Gene TRBJ2-7 matches the end of the DNA better, so the J call may be wrong. The CDR3 is 14 amino acids. Germline-derived CDR1 and CDR2 are MNHEY and SMNVEV (reference sequence). CDR3 residues: CASSLLGTEYEQYF. The CDR3 DNA reads as TGTGCCAGCAGTTTACTTGGGACGGAGTACGAGCAGTACTTC.

The chain is built from TRBV28 and TRBJ2-2; 8 nucleotides agree with TRBD2. This CDR3 contains 15 residues. V was clipped by 2 bases and J by 2 bases; unmatched bases: 1. CDR1 MDHEN and CDR2 SYDVKM come from the germline V gene. The CDR3 nucleotides read TGTGCCAGCAGTTTAGGACTAGCTAACACCGGGGAGCTGTTTTTT. It is translated as CASSLGLANTGELFF. The complete variable domain, with remaining parts taken from reference TRBV28 and TRBJ2-2, reads DVKVTQSSRYLVKRTGEKVFLECVQDMDHENMFWYRQDPGLGLRLIYFSYDVKMKEKGDIPEGYSVSREKKERFSLILESASTNQTSMYLCASSLGLANTGELFFGEGSRLTVL.

The chain uses TRBV10-3 and TRBJ2-1, with D perhaps matching TRBD1 (5 bases). The germline CDR1 and CDR2 sequences are ENHRY and SYGVKD. The CDR3 has 17 residues. The V end was cut by 2 bases, the J end by 4 bases, with 18 bases between. As DNA, the CDR3 is TGTGCCATCAGTGAGGGTCCGTTTACAAGGGGTTACAATGAGCAGTTCTTC. Amino acid sequence: CAISEGPFTRGYNEQFF.

The chain uses TRBV18 and TRBJ2-7; 9 bases fit TRBD1. The CDR3 contains 16 residues. J lost 1 base, V lost 2 bases, and 6 bases had no gene match. The germline V gene has CDR1 KGHSH and CDR2 LQKENI. CDR3 residues: CASSPTPGQGSYEQYF. Written as DNA, the CDR3 is TGTGCCAGCTCACCAACACCGGGACAGGGATCCTACGAGCAGTACTTC.

The chain combines TRBV19 with TRBJ1-2; 12 bases line up with TRBD1. Trimming removed 5 bases from V and 0 bases from J; junction bases left unmatched: 10. The CDR3 length is 18 residues. Germline V gives CDR1 LNHDA, CDR2 SQIVND (reference sequence). Written as DNA, the CDR3 is TGTGCCAGTAGTGGACTCCCGGGACAGGGGGCGACTAACTATGGCTACACCTTC. Its translation: CASSGLPGQGATNYGYTF.

This clone was observed a handful of times. The chain carries TRBV18 and TRBJ2-1; unclear D gene. The germline gives CDR1 KGHSH, CDR2 LQKENI. V shed 2 bases and J shed 0 bases, with 8 bases lying between them. CDR3 length equals 15 residues. The CDR3 DNA reads as TGTGCCAGCTCACCAAGGACGGCCTCCTACAATGAGCAGTTCTTC. This encodes CASSPRTASYNEQFF.

This chain joins TRBV5-1 and TRBJ1-1, with D tentatively TRBD1 (5 bases). V lost 2 bases and J lost 6, with 14 bases in between. This CDR3 spans 14 amino acids. Germline CDR1 and CDR2: SGHRS and YFSETQ. The CDR3: CASSLEGLGAEAFF. The CDR3 nucleotides read TGCGCCAGCAGCTTAGAGGGGCTCGGGGCTGAAGCTTTCTTT. Full variable domain (missing parts from reference TRBV5-1 and TRBJ1-1): KAGVTQTPRYLIKTRGQQVTLSCSPISGHRSVSWYQQTPGQGLQFLFEYFSETQRNKGNFPGRFSGRQFSNSRSEMNVSTLELGDSALYLCASSLEGLGAEAFFGQGTRLTVV.

V is TRBV4-1 and J is TRBJ2-5; unclear D gene. Germline lookup yields CDR1 MGHRA and CDR2 YSYEKL. V lost 0 bases and J lost 5, with 13 bases in between. The CDR3 contains 15 residues. CDR3 sequence reads: CASSQDNGLRETQYF. The CDR3, as DNA: TGCGCCAGCAGCCAAGATAACGGGTTGCGGGAGACCCAGTACTTC.

The chain uses TRBV11-1 and TRBJ1-1; D gene unclear. This CDR3 comprises 14 residues. V lost 0 bases, J lost 1 base, and 6 bases lay in between. The germline V gene has CDR1 SGHAT and CDR2 FQDESV (reference sequence). The CDR3 DNA is TGTGCCAGCAGCTTAGCGTGGGGGAACACTGAAGCTTTCTTT. Its translation is CASSLAWGNTEAFF.